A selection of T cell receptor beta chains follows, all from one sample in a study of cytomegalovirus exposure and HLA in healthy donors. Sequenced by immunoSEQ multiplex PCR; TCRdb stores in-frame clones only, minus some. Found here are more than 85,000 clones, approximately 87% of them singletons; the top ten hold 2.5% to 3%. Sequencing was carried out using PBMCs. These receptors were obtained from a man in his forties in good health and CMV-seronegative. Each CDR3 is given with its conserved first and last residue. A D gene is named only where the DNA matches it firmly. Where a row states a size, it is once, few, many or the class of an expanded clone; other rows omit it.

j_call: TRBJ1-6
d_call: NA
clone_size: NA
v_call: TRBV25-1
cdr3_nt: TGTGCCAGCAGCCAGGGTCAGGGTAATTCACCCCTCCACTTT
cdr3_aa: CASSQGQGNSPLHF

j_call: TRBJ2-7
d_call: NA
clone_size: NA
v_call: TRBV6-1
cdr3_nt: TGTGCCAGCAGTGAATTCGCGGCAGGGTATGTCGAGCAGTACTTC
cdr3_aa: CASSEFAAGYVEQYF

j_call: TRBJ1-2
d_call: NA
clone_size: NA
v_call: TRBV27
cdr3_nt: TGTGCCAGCAGTACGTTGAGGGTCCCGGATGGCTACACCTTC
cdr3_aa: CASSTLRVPDGYTF

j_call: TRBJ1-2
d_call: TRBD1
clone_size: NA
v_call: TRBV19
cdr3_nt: TGTGCCAGTAGTTTCCGGACAGGGTTCTATGGCTACACCTTC
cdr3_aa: CASSFRTGFYGYTF

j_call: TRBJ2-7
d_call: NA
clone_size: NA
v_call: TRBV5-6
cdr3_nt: TGTGCCAGCAGCAGCGGACAGACCTACGAGCAGTACTTC
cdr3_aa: CASSSGQTYEQYF

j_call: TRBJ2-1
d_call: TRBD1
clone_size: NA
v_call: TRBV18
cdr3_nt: TGTGCCAGCTCACCAAGGACAGGAGTCTCCTACAATGAGCAGTTCTTC
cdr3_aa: CASSPRTGVSYNEQFF

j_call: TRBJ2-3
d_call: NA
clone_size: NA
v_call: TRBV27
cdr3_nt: TGTGCCAGCAGTTTTGGGGAGTTGACAGATACGCAGTATTTT
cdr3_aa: CASSFGELTDTQYF

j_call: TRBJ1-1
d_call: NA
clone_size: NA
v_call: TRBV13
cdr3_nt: TGTGCCAGCAGCTTAGAGCGGGGGGGCCAAGCGGAGAACACTGAAGCTTTCTTT
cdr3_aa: CASSLERGGQAENTEAFF

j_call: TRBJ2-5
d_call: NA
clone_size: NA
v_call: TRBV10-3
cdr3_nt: TGTGCCGCCCGTAGGGGGAATTGGATTGGAGAGACCCAGTACTTC
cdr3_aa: CAARRGNWIGETQYF

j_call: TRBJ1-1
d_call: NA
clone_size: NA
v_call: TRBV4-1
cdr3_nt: TGCGCCAGCAGCCAAGTGGGTACTAACCAGAACACTGAAGCTTTCTTT
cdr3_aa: CASSQVGTNQNTEAFF

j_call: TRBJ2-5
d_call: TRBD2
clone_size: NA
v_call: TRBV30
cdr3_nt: TGTGCCTCGACTAGCGCGGGCCAAGAGACCCAGTACTTC
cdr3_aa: CASTSAGQETQYF

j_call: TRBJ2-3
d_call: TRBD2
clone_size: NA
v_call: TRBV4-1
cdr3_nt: TGCGCCAGCAGCCAGGAAGAAGCGGGGGGGCCCACAGATACGCAGTATTTT
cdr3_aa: CASSQEEAGGPTDTQYF

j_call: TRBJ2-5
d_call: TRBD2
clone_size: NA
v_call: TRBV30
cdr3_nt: TGTGCCTGGACCCCGGGGGGTTGGGGTATCGGCCAAGAGACCCAGTACTTC
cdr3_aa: CAWTPGGWGIGQETQYF

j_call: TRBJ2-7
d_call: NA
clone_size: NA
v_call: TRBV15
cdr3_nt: TGTGCCACCAGCAGGGGGCCTGGGCGAACCTACGAGCAGTACTTC
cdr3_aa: CATSRGPGRTYEQYF

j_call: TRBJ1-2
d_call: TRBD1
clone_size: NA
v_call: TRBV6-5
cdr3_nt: TGTGCCAGCATCGGAAGTCCGACAGGGGGTGGCTACACCTTC
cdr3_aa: CASIGSPTGGGYTF

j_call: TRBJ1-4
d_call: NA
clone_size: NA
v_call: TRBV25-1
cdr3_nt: TGTGCCAGCAGTGTGCGGGAAGCCAATGAAAAACTGTTTTTT
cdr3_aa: CASSVREANEKLFF

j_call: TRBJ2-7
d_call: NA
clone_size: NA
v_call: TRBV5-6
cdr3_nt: TGTGCCAGCAGCTTAGCGGGGACAGGATCCTACGAGCAGTACTTC
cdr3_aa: CASSLAGTGSYEQYF

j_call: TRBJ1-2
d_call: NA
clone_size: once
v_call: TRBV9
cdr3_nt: TGTGCCAGCAGCAGGGAGTTCTATGGCTACACCTTC
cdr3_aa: CASSREFYGYTF

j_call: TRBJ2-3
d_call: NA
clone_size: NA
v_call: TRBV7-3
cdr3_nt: TGTGCCAGCAGCTTAGTAGCGGACTTCACAGATACGCAGTATTTT
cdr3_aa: CASSLVADFTDTQYF

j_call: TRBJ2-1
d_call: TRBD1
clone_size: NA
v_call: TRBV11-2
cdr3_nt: TGTGCCAGCAGCTTAGAAGACAGGGGGCGTATCTTC
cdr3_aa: CASSLEDRGRIF

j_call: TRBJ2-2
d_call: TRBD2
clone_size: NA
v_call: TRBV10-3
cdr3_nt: TGTGCCATCAGTGACTCCAAAGCGGGGGGGCCTGGCGGGGAGCTGTTTTTT
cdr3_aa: CAISDSKAGGPGGELFF

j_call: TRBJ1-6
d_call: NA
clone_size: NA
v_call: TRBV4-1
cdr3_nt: TGCGCCAGCAGCCAAGGGAGACAGGTGCCCGAATCACCCCTCCACTTT
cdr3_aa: CASSQGRQVPESPLHF

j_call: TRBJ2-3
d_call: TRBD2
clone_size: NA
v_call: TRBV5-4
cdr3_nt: TGTGCCAGCAGCCTCGGACTAGCGGGACGCACAGATACGCAGTATTTT
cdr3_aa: CASSLGLAGRTDTQYF

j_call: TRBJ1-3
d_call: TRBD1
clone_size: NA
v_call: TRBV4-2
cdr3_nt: TGTGCCAGCAGCCGGGGGACAGGGCCTGGAAACACCATATATTTT
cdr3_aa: CASSRGTGPGNTIYF

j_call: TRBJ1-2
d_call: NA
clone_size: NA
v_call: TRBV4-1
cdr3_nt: TGCGCCAGCAGCCAAGTAATAAGGAGGGACGAAGCTAACTATGGCTACACCTTC
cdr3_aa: CASSQVIRRDEANYGYTF

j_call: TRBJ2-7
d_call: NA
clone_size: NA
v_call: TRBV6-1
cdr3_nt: TGTGCCAGCAGTGAAATATTACAGGGTGCCGGAGCCCAACTCGAGCAGTACTTC
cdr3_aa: CASSEILQGAGAQLEQYF

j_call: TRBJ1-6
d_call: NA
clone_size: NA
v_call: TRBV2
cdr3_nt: TGTGCCAGCAGTGACAGGGTCGTTGGGAATTCACCCCTCCACTTT
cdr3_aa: CASSDRVVGNSPLHF

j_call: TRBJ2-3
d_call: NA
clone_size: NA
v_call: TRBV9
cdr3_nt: TGTGCCAGCAGCGTAGATTTTGGGGGGATCGGTGCAGATACGCAGTATTTT
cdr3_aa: CASSVDFGGIGADTQYF

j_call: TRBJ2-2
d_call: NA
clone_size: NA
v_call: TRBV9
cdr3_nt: TGTGCCAGCAGCGTAGGACTGGCGAACACCGGGGAGCTGTTTTTT
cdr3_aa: CASSVGLANTGELFF

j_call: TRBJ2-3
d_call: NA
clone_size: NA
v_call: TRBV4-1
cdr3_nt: TGCGCCAGCAGCCAAGCGGGCGTCGTAGCTAGCGCAGATACGCAGTATTTT
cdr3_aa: CASSQAGVVASADTQYF

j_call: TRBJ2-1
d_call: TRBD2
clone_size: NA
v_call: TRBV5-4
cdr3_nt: TGTGCCAGCAGCTTGGGCCTTGGCGGGGGGACCTACAATGAGCAGTTCTTC
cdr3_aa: CASSLGLGGGTYNEQFF

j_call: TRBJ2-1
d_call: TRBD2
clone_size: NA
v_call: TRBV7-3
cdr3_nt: TGTGCCAGCAGCCCGACTAGCGGGGGATCCTACAATGAGCAGTTCTTC
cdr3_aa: CASSPTSGGSYNEQFF

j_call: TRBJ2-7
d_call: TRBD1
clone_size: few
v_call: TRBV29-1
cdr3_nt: TGCAGCGTAGCGAGGGACAGGGAGGAGCAGTACTTC
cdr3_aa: CSVARDREEQYF